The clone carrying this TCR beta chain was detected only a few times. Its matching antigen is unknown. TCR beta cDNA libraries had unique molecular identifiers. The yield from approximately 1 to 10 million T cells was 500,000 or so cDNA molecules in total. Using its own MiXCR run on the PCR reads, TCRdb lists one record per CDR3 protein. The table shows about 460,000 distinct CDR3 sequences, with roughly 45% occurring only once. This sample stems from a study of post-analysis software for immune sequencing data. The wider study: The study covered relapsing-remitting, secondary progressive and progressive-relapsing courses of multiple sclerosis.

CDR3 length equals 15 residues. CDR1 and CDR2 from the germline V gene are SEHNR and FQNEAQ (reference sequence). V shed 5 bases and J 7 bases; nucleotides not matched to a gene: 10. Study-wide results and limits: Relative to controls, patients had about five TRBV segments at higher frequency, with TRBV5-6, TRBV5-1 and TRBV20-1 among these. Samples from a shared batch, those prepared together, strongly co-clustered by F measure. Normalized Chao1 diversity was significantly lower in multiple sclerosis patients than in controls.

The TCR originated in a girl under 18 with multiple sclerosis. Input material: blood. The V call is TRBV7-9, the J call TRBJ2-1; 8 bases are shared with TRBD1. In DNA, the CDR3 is TGTGCCAGCAGCCCATGGGGGACAGGAGCGAATGAGCAGTTCTTC. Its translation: CASSPWGTGANEQFF.